One sample yielded the 11 T cell receptor beta chains listed below, sequenced in a study of identical twins. TCRdb redid the calling of the 5' RACE reads with MiXCR, one entry per CDR3 protein. The sample has about 1.7 million distinct CDR3 sequences; about 32% are singletons. Sequences were obtained from cord blood. The receptors stem from a newborn girl in good health.

This clonotype has more than one count but fewer than ten. The chain is built from TRBV20-1 and TRBJ2-7; the D is unclear. CDR3 length: 12 residues. Looked up from germline, CDR1 is DFQATT and CDR2 is SNEGSKA (reference sequence). The V gene lost 4 bases and the J gene lost 3 bases, with 10 bases spanning the gap. CDR3 nucleotides: TGCAGTGCTATAAGGGCGGACTACGAGCAGTACTTC. Translation gives CSAIRADYEQYF.

This clonotype showed up just a few times. The rearrangement joins TRBV6-2 or TRBV6-3 to TRBJ2-7, with D unresolved. The better agreement between TRBJ2-5 and the DNA end casts doubt on the J call. The V gene's germline CDR1 is MNHEY and CDR2 SVGEGT. This CDR3 spans 13 amino acids. The CDR3: CASSYTARETQYF. The CDR3 DNA sequence: TGTGCCAGCAGTTACACGGCAAGGGAGACCCAGTACTTC.

This clonotype was found many times. This chain links TRBV27 with TRBJ1-2, with D possibly matching TRBD1 (6 bases). Germline V gene sequence: CDR1 MNHEY, CDR2 SMNVEV (reference sequence). The CDR3 has 12 residues. Trimming left V 4 bases short and J 8 bases short, with 11 bases between. CDR3: CASSSQRGGYTF. The CDR3 nucleotides read TGTGCCAGCAGTTCCCAAAGGGGGGGCTACACCTTC.

The chain uses TRBV15 and TRBJ1-1; a possible D gene is TRBD1 (5 bases). Germline CDR1 LNHNV, CDR2 YYDKDF (reference sequence). Between the trimmed V and J ends, which lost 1 base and 3 bases, there was a span of 9 bases. The CDR3 is made up of 14 amino acids. Written as DNA, the CDR3 is TGTGCCACCAGCAGAGTCGGGGGTTACACTGAAGCTTTCTTT. Translation gives CATSRVGGYTEAFF.

This clonotype has more than one count but fewer than ten. The V call is TRBV3-1, the J call TRBJ2-4; D unclear. The CDR3 has 16 residues. Per the germline V gene, CDR1 is LGHDT and CDR2 is YNNKEL (reference sequence). Trimming removed 3 bases at V and 5 bases at J, with 17 bases between. CDR3 residues: CASSQAVSPAQNIQYF. The CDR3 coding sequence is TGTGCCAGCAGCCAGGCAGTTTCGCCCGCACAAAACATTCAGTACTTC.

CDR3 nucleotides: TGTGCCAGCAGCCAAGATAGCATCACCGGGGAGCTGTTTTTT. Translated: CASSQDSITGELFF. The rearrangement joins TRBV4-2 to TRBJ2-2; D unclear. The V and J ends lost 0 bases and 4 bases respectively, with 6 bases between them. Germline V gives CDR1 LGHNA, CDR2 YNFKEQ. The CDR3 spans 14 residues.

This sequence joins TRBV10-3 and TRBJ1-5, with TRBD1 matching 7 bases. CDR3 length equals 15 residues. Germline-derived CDR1 and CDR2 are ENHRY and SYGVKD. V lost 6 bases and J lost 2; bases outside the gene matches: 7. The CDR3 sequence: CAISPTGRGNQPQHF. CDR3 nucleotides: TGTGCCATCAGCCCGACAGGGAGGGGCAATCAGCCCCAGCATTTT.

This clonotype was picked up many times. J is TRBJ2-5 and V is TRBV5-1; possible D gene TRBD1, 6 bases. The CDR3 loop spans 14 amino acids. Per germline, CDR1 SGHRS and CDR2 YFSETQ. Trimming removed 4 bases at V and 3 bases at J, with 13 bases between. The CDR3 loop reads CASSLLGQKETQYF. For the CDR3, the DNA is TGCGCCAGCAGCCTCCTTGGACAGAAAGAGACCCAGTACTTC.

This clonotype was counted a few times. The chain has TRBV7-2 and TRBJ2-5, with D uncertain. Deletions cut 7 bases from V and 7 bases from J, with 13 bases between. CDR1 and CDR2 from the germline V gene are SGHTA and FQGNSA. The CDR3 covers 12 residues. The CDR3 DNA follows: TGTGCCAGCAATGCAGACCGTGGGACCCAGTACTTC. Protein: CASNADRGTQYF.

J is TRBJ2-7 and V is TRBV18; 13 positions match TRBD2. This CDR3 is 17 amino acids long. Looked up from germline, CDR1 is KGHSH and CDR2 is LQKENI. After removal of 1 base from V and 0 bases from J, the junction contained 3 bases not matched to a gene. The CDR3: CASSPRGLAGSSYEQYF. The CDR3 DNA reads TGTGCCAGCTCACCACGGGGACTAGCGGGGAGCTCCTACGAGCAGTACTTC.

This chain links TRBV4-2 with TRBJ2-3; D perhaps matches TRBD2 (6 bases). Between the trimmed V and J ends, which lost 2 bases and 0 bases, there was a span of 18 bases. The CDR3 is 18 residues long. Germline V lookup: CDR1 LGHNA, CDR2 YNFKEQ. The CDR3 region has the DNA TGTGCCAGCAGCCAACGGGACTTAAGATCGGCTAGCACAGATACGCAGTATTTT. As protein: CASSQRDLRSASTDTQYF.